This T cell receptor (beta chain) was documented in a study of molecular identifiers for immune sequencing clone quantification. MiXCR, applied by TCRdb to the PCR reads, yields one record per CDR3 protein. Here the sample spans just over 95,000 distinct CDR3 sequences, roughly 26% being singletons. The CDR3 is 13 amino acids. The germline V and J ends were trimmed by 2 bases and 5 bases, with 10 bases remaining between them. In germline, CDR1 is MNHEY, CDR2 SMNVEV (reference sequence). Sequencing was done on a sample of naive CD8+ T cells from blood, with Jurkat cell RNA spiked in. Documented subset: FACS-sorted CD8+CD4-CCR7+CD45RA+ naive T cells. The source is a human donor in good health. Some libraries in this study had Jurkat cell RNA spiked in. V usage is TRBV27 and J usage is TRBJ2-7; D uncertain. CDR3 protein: CASSLGSAHEQYF. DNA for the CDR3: TGTGCCAGCAGTTTAGGATCCGCCCACGAGCAGTACTTC.